A selection of T cell receptor beta chains follows, all from one sample in a study of OX40 agonist ivuxolimab in advanced cancers. Sequenced by immunoSEQ multiplex PCR; TCRdb stores in-frame clones only, minus some. This sample has roughly 20,000 clones, with 70% to 90% found just once. The material was CD4+ or CD8+ T cells sorted from blood, obtained in a trial of the OX40 agonist ivuxolimab. These receptors were taken from an adult with an advanced solid tumor such as melanoma, head and neck, liver or kidney cancer. Both conserved end residues are part of each CDR3. Fields, in order: clone size, V gene, D gene, J gene, CDR3 DNA, CDR3 protein. D genes are given only for firm matches. Some rows have no size entry. The others give once, few or many, or a class for an expanded clone.

-,TRBV14,TRBD2,TRBJ2-2,TGTGCCAGCAGCCAAGATCACTGGGCTAGCGGGAGTATGAGCGGGGAGCTGTTTTTT,CASSQDHWASGSMSGELFF
medium-sized,TRBV13,-,TRBJ2-2,TGTGCCAGCGGAGGTGAACTGGACACCGGGGAGCTGTTTTTT,CASGGELDTGELFF
-,TRBV6-4,-,TRBJ1-3,TGTGCCAGCAGGCCCCTCCCTCCGGGCTACACTGGAAACACCATATATTTT,CASRPLPPGYTGNTIYF
-,TRBV19,-,TRBJ1-1,TGTGCCAGTAGTCCCCCGACTCTTGCTGAAGCTTTCTTT,CASSPPTLAEAFF
-,TRBV30,-,TRBJ2-7,TGTGCCTGGAATACCCCCAAGGCACTCTACGAGCAGTACTTC,CAWNTPKALYEQYF
-,TRBV4-1,-,TRBJ2-7,TGCGCCAGCAGCCAAGGACCGGGTCCCCAAGGGAAGCAGTACTTC,CASSQGPGPQGKQYF
-,TRBV7-9,-,TRBJ2-5,TGTGCCAGCAGCATAGGACCGGGGAGCGAGACCCAGTACTTC,CASSIGPGSETQYF
-,TRBV5-6,-,TRBJ2-5,TGTGCCAGCAGCTTGGCCCCTCAAGAGACCCAGTACTTC,CASSLAPQETQYF
-,TRBV14,TRBD1,TRBJ1-4,TGTGCCAGCAGCCAAGAGAGGTGGGGACAGAGGGGAAAAACTGTTTTT,CASSQERWGQRGKTVF
-,TRBV5-1,-,TRBJ2-1,TGCGCCAGCAGCTTGGCGGCTGGCAATGAGCAGTTCTTC,CASSLAAGNEQFF
-,TRBV27,-,TRBJ2-3,TGTGCCAGCAGTTTTCAGGGATTTACAGATACGCAGTATTTT,CASSFQGFTDTQYF
-,TRBV21-1,-,TRBJ2-1,TGTGCCAGCAGCCGAAAGGGCAGGGATTACAATGAGCAGTTCTTC,CASSRKGRDYNEQFF
-,TRBV19,TRBD2,TRBJ2-7,TGTGCCAGTAGTCTGACTAGCGGGAGTGTTGTCGAGCAGTACTTC,CASSLTSGSVVEQYF
few,TRBV7-2,-,TRBJ1-6,TGTGCCAGCAGCTTCTCCCTTTCTTCACCCCTCCACTTT,CASSFSLSSPLHF
once,TRBV11-2,-,TRBJ2-7,TGTGCCAGCAGCTTAGTACTTTACGAGCAGTACTTC,CASSLVLYEQYF
-,TRBV5-1,TRBD2,TRBJ2-7,TGCGCCAGCAGCTGGACTAGCGGGTCCTACGAGCAGTACTTC,CASSWTSGSYEQYF
many,TRBV19,-,TRBJ1-1,TGTGCCAGTAAAGTGAACACTGAAGCTTTCTTT,CASKVNTEAFF
-,TRBV13,-,TRBJ2-5,TGTGCCAGCAGCCCGCGGGGGCCACGGGAGACCCAGTACTTC,CASSPRGPRETQYF
-,TRBV19,-,TRBJ1-2,TGTGCCAGTAGTGGGGGGCCGTACTATGGCTACACCTTC,CASSGGPYYGYTF